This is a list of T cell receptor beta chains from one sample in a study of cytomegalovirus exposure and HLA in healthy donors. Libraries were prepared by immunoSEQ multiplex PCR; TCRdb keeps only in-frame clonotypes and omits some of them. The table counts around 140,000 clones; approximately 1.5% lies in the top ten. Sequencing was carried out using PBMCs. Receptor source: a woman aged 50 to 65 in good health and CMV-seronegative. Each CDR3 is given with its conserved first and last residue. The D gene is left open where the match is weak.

TGTGCCAGCAGCCTCCAGGGACAGGGGACTGGGGAGCAGTACTTC,CASSLQGQGTGEQYF,TRBD1,15,TRBJ2-7,TRBV9
TGTGCCAGCAGTGAAGGCCAGGCAACAGGAGATACGCAGTATTTT,CASSEGQATGDTQYF,NA,15,TRBJ2-3,TRBV6-1
TGTGCCAGCAGCTTGGGGGCCCCGAACACCGGGGAGCTGTTTTTT,CASSLGAPNTGELFF,NA,15,TRBJ2-2,TRBV5-4
TGTGCCATCAGTCCCGGACAGGGAGGGACTGAAGCTTTCTTT,CAISPGQGGTEAFF,TRBD1,14,TRBJ1-1,TRBV10-3
TGTGCCAGTAGTATAACTCCTAACTATGGCTACACCTTC,CASSITPNYGYTF,NA,13,TRBJ1-2,TRBV19
TGCGCCAGCAGCTTGGATGGACAGGGGCAAGAGACCCAGTACTTC,CASSLDGQGQETQYF,TRBD1,15,TRBJ2-5,TRBV5-1
TGTGCCATCAGTGAGTCTCGAGGGTTGAGTGAAAAACTGTTTTTT,CAISESRGLSEKLFF,NA,15,TRBJ1-4,TRBV10-3
TGTGCCAGCGGTCCAGGGAGCACAGATACGCAGTATTTT,CASGPGSTDTQYF,NA,13,TRBJ2-3,TRBV28
TGTGCCAGCATGGGGGCATCCGCCTACGAGCAGTACTTC,CASMGASAYEQYF,NA,13,TRBJ2-7,TRBV2
TGCGCCAGCAGCTTGGGAGGGCAGGGGGACTCACCCCTCCACTTT,CASSLGGQGDSPLHF,TRBD1,15,TRBJ1-6,TRBV5-1
TGTGCCAGCAGCTTGATACCCCAGGACGAGCAGTACTTC,CASSLIPQDEQYF,NA,13,TRBJ2-7,TRBV7-6
TGTGCCAGCTCACCTTTACAGGGGCGCACAGATACGCAGTATTTT,CASSPLQGRTDTQYF,TRBD1,15,TRBJ2-3,TRBV18
TGTGCCAGCAGTTTCTGGGACACCTCCTACGAGCAGTACTTC,CASSFWDTSYEQYF,NA,14,TRBJ2-7,TRBV28
TGTGCCAGTAAGAATCCAGGGGGCTCTGGAAACACCATATATTTT,CASKNPGGSGNTIYF,TRBD1,15,TRBJ1-3,TRBV28
TGTGCCAGCAGCCCCCACAGGGGACTAGGCCAATCTGGCTACACCTTC,CASSPHRGLGQSGYTF,TRBD1,16,TRBJ1-2,TRBV14
TGCAGCGTTGCCATCTTTTATAGCTCCTACGAGCAGTACTTC,CSVAIFYSSYEQYF,NA,14,TRBJ2-7,TRBV29-1
TGTGCCAGCAACGACGGGTACACAGATACGCAGTATTTT,CASNDGYTDTQYF,NA,13,TRBJ2-3,TRBV2
TGCGCCAGCAGCTTGCCTAGCTCCTACAATGAGCAGTTCTTC,CASSLPSSYNEQFF,NA,14,TRBJ2-1,TRBV5-1
TGCAGCGTGGTACAGGGCCACAATGAGCAGTTCTTC,CSVVQGHNEQFF,NA,12,TRBJ2-1,TRBV29-1
TGTGCCAGCAGTTCCCATGCTAGCGGGGGCCCCCAAGAGACCCAGTACTTC,CASSSHASGGPQETQYF,TRBD2,17,TRBJ2-5,TRBV28
TGTGCCTGGAGCCCCGGGACTAATGAAAAACTGTTTTTT,CAWSPGTNEKLFF,NA,13,TRBJ1-4,TRBV30
TGTGCCAGCAGCGTTCGAGGAACGTCTGGAAACACCATATATTTT,CASSVRGTSGNTIYF,NA,15,TRBJ1-3,TRBV9
TGTGCCTGGAGTCCCGGGGGGGCTGATGGAGAGACCCAGTACTTC,CAWSPGGADGETQYF,TRBD2,15,TRBJ2-5,TRBV30
TGCGCCAGCAGCAACAGGGTCTCAGGGGAGCTGTTTTTT,CASSNRVSGELFF,NA,13,TRBJ2-2,TRBV5-1
TGTGCCAGCAGTGCCACACCCTACGAGCAGTACTTC,CASSATPYEQYF,NA,12,TRBJ2-7,TRBV6-1
TGTGCCAGCTCTTCCAGGGAAGCGGGAGTCCGGGAGCAGTTCTTC,CASSSREAGVREQFF,TRBD2,15,TRBJ2-1,TRBV18
TGCAGTGCTAGATATAGCTATGGCTACACCTTC,CSARYSYGYTF,NA,11,TRBJ1-2,TRBV20-1
TGTGCCAGTAGTAAGCTGACAGGTAATCCGACCCAGTACTTC,CASSKLTGNPTQYF,NA,14,TRBJ2-5,TRBV19
TGTGCCAGCAGTCTAACGGGGGGGGAAGAGACCCAGTACTTC,CASSLTGGEETQYF,TRBD2,14,TRBJ2-5,TRBV28
TGCGCCAGCAGCTCAGGACGGGGTGGTCCCTACGAGCAGTACTTC,CASSSGRGGPYEQYF,NA,15,TRBJ2-7,TRBV5-1
TGTGCCAGCAGCTTAATGGGACAGGCTAATCAGCCCCAGCATTTT,CASSLMGQANQPQHF,TRBD1,15,TRBJ1-5,TRBV7-3
TGTGCCAGCAGCCCCGCTAGCGGGGTCAACACCGGGGAGCTGTTTTTT,CASSPASGVNTGELFF,TRBD2,16,TRBJ2-2,TRBV7-7
TGTGCCAGCAGTTTATCGGGACAGGGCGGCACTGAAGCTTTCTTT,CASSLSGQGGTEAFF,TRBD1,15,TRBJ1-1,TRBV27
TGTGCCAGCAGCGCGACAGGGGGCGTACTATATGGCTACACCTTC,CASSATGGVLYGYTF,TRBD1,15,TRBJ1-2,TRBV9
TGTGCCAGCAGTTCGGGGACAGGGGGCATGGAGACCCAGTACTTC,CASSSGTGGMETQYF,TRBD1,15,TRBJ2-5,TRBV6-6
TGTGCCAGCAGCTTACGAGCGGGAAGGACCGGGGAGCTGTTTTTT,CASSLRAGRTGELFF,TRBD2,15,TRBJ2-2,TRBV7-3
TGTGCCAGCTCACCCGCATCGGGAGTTGACACCATATATTTT,CASSPASGVDTIYF,NA,14,TRBJ1-3,TRBV18
TGTGCCAGCAGTGGATTCTGGACCCGGGAGCAAGATACGCAGTATTTT,CASSGFWTREQDTQYF,NA,16,TRBJ2-3,TRBV25-1
TGTGCCACCAGCAGAGCCCCGGGATACGGTCCTGGAAACACCATATATTTT,CATSRAPGYGPGNTIYF,NA,17,TRBJ1-3,TRBV15
TGTGCCAGCAGCCAACGGAGGGATCAGCCCCAGCATTTT,CASSQRRDQPQHF,NA,13,TRBJ1-5,TRBV6-5
TGTGCCAGCAGTTACTCGACGGGAGCTGGAAACACCATATATTTT,CASSYSTGAGNTIYF,NA,15,TRBJ1-3,TRBV6-5
TGTGCCAGCAGTTTATCCTTACAGGGCCCCTATGGCTACACCTTC,CASSLSLQGPYGYTF,NA,15,TRBJ1-2,TRBV28
TGCAGTGCTAAACAGGGCAATGAGCAGTTCTTC,CSAKQGNEQFF,NA,11,TRBJ2-1,TRBV20-1
TGCGCCAGCAGCGAAGATTCGGGACACTACACTGAAGCTTTCTTT,CASSEDSGHYTEAFF,NA,15,TRBJ1-1,TRBV5-1
TGTGCCAGCTCACCAACAGGGGATGAGCAGTTCTTC,CASSPTGDEQFF,TRBD1,12,TRBJ2-1,TRBV18
TGTGCCAGCAGTTTAACAGGGGCTCCTATAGTCTACGAGCAGTACTTC,CASSLTGAPIVYEQYF,TRBD1,16,TRBJ2-7,TRBV2
TGCGCCAGCAGCCCGACAAATTCCGAGCAGTACTTC,CASSPTNSEQYF,NA,12,TRBJ2-7,TRBV5-1
TGTGCCAGCAGTGAACTACAGGGCACAGATACGCAGTATTTT,CASSELQGTDTQYF,NA,14,TRBJ2-3,TRBV6-1
TGCGCCAGCTCCACCGACAGGGCAAGCACAGATACGCAGTATTTT,CASSTDRASTDTQYF,TRBD1,15,TRBJ2-3,TRBV4-1
TGCAGCCCTGAAGGGTGGCGGGACAGGGGGCACGGCTACACCTTC,CSPEGWRDRGHGYTF,TRBD1,15,TRBJ1-2,TRBV29-1
TGTGCCAGCAGTCAGGACTATGGCTACACCTTC,CASSQDYGYTF,NA,11,TRBJ1-2,TRBV28
TGCGCCAGCAGCCTCGAGGGGGCGCGGGTAGATACGCAGTATTTT,CASSLEGARVDTQYF,TRBD1,15,TRBJ2-3,TRBV4-3
TGTGCCAGCAGTTTTCGGGGGGGCCGAGACTACGAGCAGTACTTC,CASSFRGGRDYEQYF,TRBD2,15,TRBJ2-7,TRBV28
TGTGCCAGCAGTCAAGGGACAGGGGGTAGTAATCAGCCCCAGCATTTT,CASSQGTGGSNQPQHF,TRBD1,16,TRBJ1-5,TRBV6-1
TGCGCCAGCAGCCAGGATACAGGGGGCGGCTACGAGCAGTACTTC,CASSQDTGGGYEQYF,TRBD1,15,TRBJ2-7,TRBV4-3
TGTGCCAGCAGTGAGACTAGCGGGGGAGACACCGGGGAGCTGTTTTTT,CASSETSGGDTGELFF,TRBD2,16,TRBJ2-2,TRBV6-4
TGTGCCAGCAGCTTAGGAAATGGAGATGGGAAACTGTTTTTT,CASSLGNGDGKLFF,NA,14,TRBJ1-4,TRBV7-6
TGTGCCAGCAGCTTTTTTGGTATGGGGGCCGTCTCTACCTACACCTTC,CASSFFGMGAVSTYTF,NA,16,TRBJ1-2,TRBV7-2
TGTGCCAGCAGTGTAGACCAAGTCAGGGGGGAGCAGTACTTC,CASSVDQVRGEQYF,TRBD1,14,TRBJ2-7,TRBV25-1